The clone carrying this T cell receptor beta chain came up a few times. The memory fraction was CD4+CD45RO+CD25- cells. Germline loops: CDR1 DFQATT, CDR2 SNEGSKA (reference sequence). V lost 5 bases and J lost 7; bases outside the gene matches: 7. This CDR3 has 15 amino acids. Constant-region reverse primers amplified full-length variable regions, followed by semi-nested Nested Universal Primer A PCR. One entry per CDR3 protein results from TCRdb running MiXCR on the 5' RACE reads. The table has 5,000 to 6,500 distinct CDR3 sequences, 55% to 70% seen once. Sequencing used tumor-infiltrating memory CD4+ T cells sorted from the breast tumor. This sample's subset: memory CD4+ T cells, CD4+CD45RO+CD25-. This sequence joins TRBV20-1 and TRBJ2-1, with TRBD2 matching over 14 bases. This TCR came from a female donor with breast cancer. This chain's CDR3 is CSALGTSGSLNEQFF. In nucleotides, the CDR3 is TGCAGTGCTCTTGGGACTAGCGGGAGTCTTAATGAGCAGTTCTTC.